What follows is one TCR beta chain and its context. Only in-frame clones appear in the TCRdb table, and some are missing; sequencing was by immunoSEQ multiplex PCR. This sample carries roughly 190,000 clones, more than 80% of them seen once, and the ten largest clones take 6.5% to 9%. The data were obtained in a study of blood T cell repertoires in COVID-19. Overall study context: Sources were T cells, B-cell-depleted T cells, or PBMCs; the material itself was cDNA or gDNA.

This CDR3 has 18 residues. Germline V CDR1 and CDR2: SQVTM, ANQGSEA. The J segment lost 3 bases and the V segment lost 1 base, leaving 12 bases of the junction unmatched. The genes are TRBV29-1 and TRBJ2-1, with 10 bases identical to TRBD2. The receptor was isolated from an older woman with acute or convalescent COVID-19. Sequencing was performed on peripheral blood. The CDR3 protein is CSVEAYGLAAMLYNEQFF. CDR3 coding DNA: TGCAGCGTTGAAGCCTACGGACTAGCGGCAATGCTCTACAATGAGCAGTTCTTC.